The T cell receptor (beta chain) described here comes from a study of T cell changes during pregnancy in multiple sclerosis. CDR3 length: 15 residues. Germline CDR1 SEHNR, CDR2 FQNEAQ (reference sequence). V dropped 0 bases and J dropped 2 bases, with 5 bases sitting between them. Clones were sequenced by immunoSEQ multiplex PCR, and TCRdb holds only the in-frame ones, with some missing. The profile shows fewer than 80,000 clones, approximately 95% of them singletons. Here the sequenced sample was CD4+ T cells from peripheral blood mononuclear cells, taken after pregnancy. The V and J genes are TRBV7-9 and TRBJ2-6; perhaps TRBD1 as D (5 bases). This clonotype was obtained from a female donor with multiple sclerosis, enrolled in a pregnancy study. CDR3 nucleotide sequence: TGTGCCAGCAGCTTAGCGGGGCCTGGGGCCAACGTCCTGACTTTC. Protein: CASSLAGPGANVLTF. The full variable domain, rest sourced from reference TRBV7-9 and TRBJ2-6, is DTGVSQNPRHKITKRGQNVTFRCDPISEHNRLYWYRQTLGQGPEFLTYFQNEAQLEKSRLLSDRFSAERPKGSFSTLEIQRTEQGDSAMYLCASSLAGPGANVLTFGAGSRLTVL.